Below are 4 T cell receptor beta chains sequenced from a single sample in a study of blood T cell repertoires in COVID-19. Sequencing was performed with immunoSEQ multiplex PCR; in TCRdb, only in-frame clones are kept and a portion is missing. This table has about 70,000 clones, more than 75% appearing once. The source material was peripheral blood. These receptors originate from a woman in her sixties or seventies with acute or convalescent COVID-19.

V gene TRBV24-1 combines with J gene TRBJ2-2; TRBD1 matches 9 bases. Trimming at V came to 0 bases and at J to 3 bases, leaving 10 bases not matched to a gene. The CDR3 extends over 19 amino acids. The V gene's germline CDR1 is KGHDR and CDR2 SFDVKD. CDR3 in DNA: TGTGCCACCAGTGATTTGGGGAGTTGGGACAGGGAGGACACCGGGGAGCTGTTTTTT. Translation: CATSDLGSWDREDTGELFF.

The chain has TRBV2 and TRBJ1-2, with 8 bases aligning to TRBD1. The V segment lost 0 bases and the J segment 5 bases; nucleotides outside the gene matches: 8. The CDR3 contains 16 residues. Germline assignment: CDR1 SNHLY and CDR2 FYNNEI. The CDR3 region is CASSEALRDRIYGYTF. As DNA, the CDR3 is TGTGCCAGCAGTGAAGCGCTTCGGGACAGGATATATGGCTACACCTTC.

Many counts were recorded for this clone. This rearrangement joins TRBV19 to TRBJ1-5; TRBD1 matches at 7 bases. Looked up from germline, CDR1 is LNHDA and CDR2 is SQIVND (reference sequence). V lost 3 bases to trimming and J lost 4 bases; unmatched junction nucleotides: 9. The CDR3 covers 16 residues. CDR3: CASSISQGGSNQPQHF. In DNA form, the CDR3 reads TGTGCCAGTAGTATTTCGCAGGGGGGCTCGAATCAGCCCCAGCATTTT.

This rearrangement joins TRBV7-8 to TRBJ1-5; TRBD1 might be the D (6 bases). This CDR3 comprises 17 residues. Germline loops: CDR1 SGHVS, CDR2 FQNEAQ. The V gene lost 5 bases and the J gene lost 3 bases, with 20 bases spanning the gap. Here the CDR3 DNA reads TGTGCCAGCAGCCTTAGCTATCAGGGGTCAGTCAATCAGCCCCAGCATTTT. This codes for CASSLSYQGSVNQPQHF.